This T cell receptor (beta chain) was captured by sequencing in a study of breast tumors, draining lymph nodes, adjacent tissues. MiXCR, applied by TCRdb to the multiplex PCR reads, yields one record per CDR3 protein. This table has approximately 140,000 distinct CDR3 sequences, about 31% appearing once. This clonotype was recorded at least ten times. The CDR3 length is 17 residues. V was trimmed by 0 bases and J by 3 bases, leaving 15 bases between them. Germline loops: CDR1 SGHRS, CDR2 YFSETQ. Breast cancer patients provided tissue from their axillary draining lymph nodes. Sequences were obtained from axillary lymph node tissue. The TCR was taken from a female donor with breast cancer. Some clones in this sample may be carry-over from other donors' samples. The gene calls are TRBV5-1 and TRBJ2-2; D possibly uses TRBD1 or TRBD2 (5 bases each). The CDR3 is CASSLGHRDAHTGELFF. The CDR3 nucleotides are TGCGCCAGCAGCTTGGGTCACCGGGACGCACACACCGGGGAGCTGTTTTTT.